A single sample gave rise to the 6 T cell receptor beta chains below, sequenced in a study of cytomegalovirus exposure and HLA in healthy donors. The PCR made use of 60 Vbeta and 13 Jbeta primers. TCRdb's table, derived via immunoSEQ multiplex PCR, lists solely in-frame clones and lacks some. Of about 77,000 clones in the sample, around 78% were seen once. The sequenced material came from PBMCs. The receptors derive from a man aged 35 to 55 in good health and CMV-seronegative.

This clone has a handful of counts. Germline and junction disagree at one end, which may indicate a read error. V gene TRBV4-1 combines with J gene TRBJ2-2, with D uncertain. Germline assignment: CDR1 MGHRA and CDR2 YSYEKL. The CDR3 is made up of 17 amino acids. The DNA for the CDR3 is TGCGCCAGCAGCCAAGAGTTTTGGGCCAGCAACATCGGGGAGCTGTTTTTT. It translates to CASSQEFWASNIGELFF.

The table lists this clone with a few counts. This chain joins TRBV7-9 and TRBJ2-1, with 7 bases lining up with TRBD2. This CDR3 contains 15 residues. Germline CDR1 is SEHNR and CDR2 is FQNEAQ (reference sequence). The junction had 11 bases not matched to a gene; V was cut back by 4 bases and J by 8 bases. The CDR3 loop reads CASSYYRFAGDEQFF. The CDR3 DNA is TGTGCCAGCAGCTACTACCGCTTTGCGGGGGATGAGCAGTTCTTC.

About this clone itself: Different DNA sequences within this sample yield the same CDR3. The chain couples TRBV18 to TRBJ1-1; D might be TRBD1 (5 bases). Trimming left V 3 bases short and J 4 bases short, with 9 bases between. Germline loops: CDR1 KGHSH, CDR2 LQKENI. The CDR3 totals 13 residues. CDR3 nucleotides: TGTGCCAGCTCACCGACGGGGGGCACTGAAGCTTTCTTT. Protein sequence: CASSPTGGTEAFF.

This clone was picked up a small number of times. V is TRBV6-1 and J is TRBJ1-5; weak D call: TRBD1 (5 bases). V dropped 8 bases and J dropped 0 bases, with 11 bases sitting between them. This CDR3 region has 14 residues. In germline, CDR1 is MNHNS, CDR2 SASEGT. Written as DNA, the CDR3 is TGTGCCAGCTGGGGCAGCTATAGCAATCAGCCCCAGCATTTT. Translating gives CASWGSYSNQPQHF.

V is TRBV28 and J is TRBJ1-4; D unresolved. Trimming removed 5 bases at V and 5 bases at J, with 9 bases between. This CDR3 is built from 13 residues. CDR1 MDHEN and CDR2 SYDVKM come from the germline V gene. The DNA for the CDR3 is TGTGCCAGCAGTACTCCAGGAAATGAAAAACTGTTTTTT. Amino acid sequence: CASSTPGNEKLFF.

This chain links TRBV9 with TRBJ2-7, with 12 bases fitting TRBD2. The CDR3 is 14 amino acids. Germline CDR1 SGDLS, CDR2 YYNGEE. V shed 9 bases, J shed 5 bases, and the junction held 9 bases outside the gene matches. This CDR3 is CATLAGGGEDEQYF. CDR3 DNA sequence: TGTGCCACCCTAGCGGGGGGGGGTGAGGACGAGCAGTACTTC.